This TCR beta chain was sequenced in a study of blood T cells in healthy people across ages. Study results and limitations: With donor CMV status unknown, expanded clonotype changes were possibly confounded.

With regard to this clonotype: As yet, its antigen is unknown.

Alongside a J-beta primer mix, a sample-barcoded 5' primer served in a second PCR lasting about 7 to 12 cycles. MiXCR, run by TCRdb on the 5' RACE reads, gives a single entry per CDR3 protein. The table shows about 1.6 million distinct CDR3 sequences, with about 31% occurring only once. Each donor's blood draw was 7.5 to 10 milliliters of peripheral blood. The sequence came from a woman in her 30s in good health. Sequences were obtained from blood.

CDR3 DNA sequence: TGTGCCAGCAGTCGGACTAGCGGGAGCTACCAAGAGACCCAGTACTTC. This sequence encodes CASSRTSGSYQETQYF. The chain employs TRBV6-6 and TRBJ2-5; the match to TRBD2 covers 13 bases. CDR1 is MNHNY, CDR2 SVGAGI, per germline (reference sequence). Germline trimming cut 5 bases from V and 0 bases from J; bases unmatched to any gene: 3. CDR3 length equals 16 residues.